This entry lists 3 T cell receptor beta chains sequenced from one sample in a study of T cells after yellow fever vaccination. In TCRdb, the 5' RACE reads were re-called with MiXCR into one record per CDR3 protein. The sample lists approximately 300,000 distinct CDR3 sequences, roughly 13% occurring once. Here the sequenced sample was CD4+ T cells sorted from PBMCs, taken 45 days after the yellow fever booster vaccination. The receptors stem from a young man who received the YFV17D yellow fever vaccine.

For the CDR3, the DNA is TGTGCCAGCAGCCCCAGCCCCAGCTCCTACAATGAGCAGTTCTTC. Its protein is CASSPSPSSYNEQFF. This chain links TRBV5-5 with TRBJ2-1, with D uncertain. Per the germline V gene, CDR1 is SGHKS and CDR2 is YYEKEE (reference sequence). CDR3 length equals 15 residues. Trimming cost V 4 bases and J 0 bases, with 11 bases left between them.

The chain carries TRBV5-5 and TRBJ2-1, with 8 bases fitting TRBD2. The CDR3 is 18 residues long. V trimming: 2 bases; J trimming: 4 bases; junction bases outside the gene matches: 14. The germline V gene encodes CDR1 SGHKS and CDR2 YYEKEE (reference sequence). The CDR3 DNA reads TGTGCCAGCAGCTTAGGGCTAGCGGGTCCGACGATTTACAATGAGCAGTTCTTC. Its translation: CASSLGLAGPTIYNEQFF.

V and J are TRBV18 and TRBJ2-7; TRBD2 aligns across 9 bases. The V gene's germline CDR1 is KGHSH and CDR2 LQKENI. The CDR3 contains 20 residues. The trim removed 3 bases at V and 2 bases at J, leaving 20 bases unmatched. The CDR3 DNA sequence: TGTGCCAGCTCACCCGCCGGGGAAAACCTACTTAGCGGGAGTCCCTACGAGCAGTACTTC. This codes for CASSPAGENLLSGSPYEQYF.